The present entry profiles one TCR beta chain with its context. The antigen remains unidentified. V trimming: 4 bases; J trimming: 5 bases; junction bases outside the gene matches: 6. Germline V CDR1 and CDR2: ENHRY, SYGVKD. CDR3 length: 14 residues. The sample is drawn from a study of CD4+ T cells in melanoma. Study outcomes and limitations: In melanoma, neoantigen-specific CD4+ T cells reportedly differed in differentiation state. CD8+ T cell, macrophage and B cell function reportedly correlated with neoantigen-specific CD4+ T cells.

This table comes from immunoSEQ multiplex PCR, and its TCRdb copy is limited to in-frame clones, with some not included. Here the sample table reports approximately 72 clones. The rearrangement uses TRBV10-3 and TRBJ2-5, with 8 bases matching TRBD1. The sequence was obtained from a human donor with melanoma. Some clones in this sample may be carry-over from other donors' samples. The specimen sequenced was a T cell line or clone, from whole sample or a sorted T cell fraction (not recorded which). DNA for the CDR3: TGTGCCATCAGTGTCGGACAGGGCCAGGAGACCCAGTACTTC. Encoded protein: CAISVGQGQETQYF.